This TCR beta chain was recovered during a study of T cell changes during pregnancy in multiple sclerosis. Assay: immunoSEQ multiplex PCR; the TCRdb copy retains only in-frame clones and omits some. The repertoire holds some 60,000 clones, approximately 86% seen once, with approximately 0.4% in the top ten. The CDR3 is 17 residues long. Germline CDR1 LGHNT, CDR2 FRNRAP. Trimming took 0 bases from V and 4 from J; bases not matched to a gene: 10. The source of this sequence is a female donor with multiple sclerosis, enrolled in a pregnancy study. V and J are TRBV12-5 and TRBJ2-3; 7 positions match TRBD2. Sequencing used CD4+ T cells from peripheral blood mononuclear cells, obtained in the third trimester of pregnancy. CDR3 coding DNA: TGTGCTAGTGGTTTGGTAATGGGAGGGCTAGCGGCAGATACGCAGTATTTT. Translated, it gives CASGLVMGGLAADTQYF.